This section outlines one T cell receptor beta chain sequence together with its context. The data belong to a study of CD8+ T cells in alopecia areata. The V gene end was trimmed by 3 bases and the J gene end by 5 bases; junction bases not matched to a gene: 10. The V gene's germline CDR1 is SEHNR and CDR2 FQNEAQ (reference sequence). This CDR3 contains 15 residues. It was cDNA, reverse transcribed from extracted RNA, that served as the sequencing template. The protocol was immunoSEQ multiplex PCR, while the TCRdb copy is restricted to in-frame clones and leaves out a portion. The sample carries about 200,000 clones, more than 50% recorded once.

The sequencing input was CD8+ T cells sorted from blood. The sequence was collected from a human donor in good health. The chain combines TRBV7-9 with TRBJ2-7, with 7 nucleotides matching TRBD2. CDR3: CASSFLADPIHEQYF. DNA for the CDR3: TGTGCCAGCAGCTTCCTAGCGGACCCTATCCACGAGCAGTACTTC.